This entry concerns a single T cell receptor (beta chain). Germline V gene sequence: CDR1 KGHSH, CDR2 LQKENI. The CDR3 length is 15 residues. Losses at the gene ends were 1 base for V and 6 bases for J; bases not matched to a gene: 4. These data are taken from a study of Ad26.COV2.S vaccination and SARS-CoV-2 variants. Using immunoSEQ multiplex PCR, the repertoire was profiled, and TCRdb retains in-frame clones only, with some absent. The sample lists about 440,000 clones, roughly 91% seen once, with less than 5.5% in the top ten. Treatment here: over 15 received Ad26.COV2.S at low or high dose, single or two shots; a few received placebo; per-sample allocation not given. On day 63 after the first injection, vaccine and placebo recipients gave samples.

The receptor comes from a person aged 18-60 years who received the Ad26.COV2.S COVID-19 vaccine or a placebo. This chain links TRBV18 with TRBJ2-1, with 9 bases identical to TRBD2. The source material was peripheral blood, sampled in a trial of Ad26.COV2.S vaccine versus placebo. DNA of the CDR3: TGTGCCAGCTCACCACTAGCGGGAGTGGGCAATGAGCAGTTCTTC. Its protein product is CASSPLAGVGNEQFF.